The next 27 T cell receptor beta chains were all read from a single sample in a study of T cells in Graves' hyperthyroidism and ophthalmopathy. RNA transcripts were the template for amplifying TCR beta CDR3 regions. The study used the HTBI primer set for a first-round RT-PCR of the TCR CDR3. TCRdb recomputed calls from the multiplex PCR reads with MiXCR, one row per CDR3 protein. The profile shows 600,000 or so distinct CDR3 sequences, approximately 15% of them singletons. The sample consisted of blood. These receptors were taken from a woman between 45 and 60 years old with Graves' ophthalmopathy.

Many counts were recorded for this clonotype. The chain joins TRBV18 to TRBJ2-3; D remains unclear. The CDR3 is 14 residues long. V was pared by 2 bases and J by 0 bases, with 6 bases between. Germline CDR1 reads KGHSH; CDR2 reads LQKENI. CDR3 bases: TGTGCCAGCTCACCATATCCCAGCACAGATACGCAGTATTTT. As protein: CASSPYPSTDTQYF.

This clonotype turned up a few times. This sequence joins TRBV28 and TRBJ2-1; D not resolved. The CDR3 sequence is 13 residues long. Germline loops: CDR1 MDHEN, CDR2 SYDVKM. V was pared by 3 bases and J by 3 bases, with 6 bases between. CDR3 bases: TGTGCCAGCAGTTTTTCGGACTACAATGAGCAGTTCTTC. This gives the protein CASSFSDYNEQFF.

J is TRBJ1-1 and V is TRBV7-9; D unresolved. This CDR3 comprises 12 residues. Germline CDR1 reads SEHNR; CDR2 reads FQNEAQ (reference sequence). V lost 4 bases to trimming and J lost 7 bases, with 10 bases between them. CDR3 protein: CASSSRLIEAFF. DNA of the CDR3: TGTGCCAGCAGCTCAAGACTGATTGAAGCTTTCTTT. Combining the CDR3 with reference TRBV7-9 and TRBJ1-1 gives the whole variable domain DTGVSQNPRHKITKRGQNVTFRCDPISEHNRLYWYRQTLGQGPEFLTYFQNEAQLEKSRLLSDRFSAERPKGSFSTLEIQRTEQGDSAMYLCASSSRLIEAFFGQGTRLTVV.

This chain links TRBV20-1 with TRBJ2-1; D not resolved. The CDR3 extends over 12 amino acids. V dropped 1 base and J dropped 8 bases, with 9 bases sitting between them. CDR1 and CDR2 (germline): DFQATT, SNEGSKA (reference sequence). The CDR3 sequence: CSARGVGHEQFF. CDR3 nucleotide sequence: TGCAGTGCTAGAGGGGTAGGCCATGAGCAGTTCTTC.

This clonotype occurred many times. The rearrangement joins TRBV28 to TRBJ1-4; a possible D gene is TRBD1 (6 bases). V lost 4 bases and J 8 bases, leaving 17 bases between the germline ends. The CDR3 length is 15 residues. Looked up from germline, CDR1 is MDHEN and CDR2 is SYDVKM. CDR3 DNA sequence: TGTGCCAGCAGTTCCGCCCGGGGGGCAAGGGAAAAACTGTTTTTT. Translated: CASSSARGAREKLFF.

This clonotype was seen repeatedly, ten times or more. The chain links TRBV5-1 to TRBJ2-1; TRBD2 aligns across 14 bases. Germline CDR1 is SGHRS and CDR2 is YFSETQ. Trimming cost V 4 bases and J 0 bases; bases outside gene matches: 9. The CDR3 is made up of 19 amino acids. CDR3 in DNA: TGCGCCAGCAGCGTCAGAGGACTAGCGGGAGGCAGCTCCTACAATGAGCAGTTCTTC. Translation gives CASSVRGLAGGSSYNEQFF. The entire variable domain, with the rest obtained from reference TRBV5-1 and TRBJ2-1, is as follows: KAGVTQTPRYLIKTRGQQVTLSCSPISGHRSVSWYQQTPGQGLQFLFEYFSETQRNKGNFPGRFSGRQFSNSRSEMNVSTLELGDSALYLCASSVRGLAGGSSYNEQFFGPGTRLTVL.

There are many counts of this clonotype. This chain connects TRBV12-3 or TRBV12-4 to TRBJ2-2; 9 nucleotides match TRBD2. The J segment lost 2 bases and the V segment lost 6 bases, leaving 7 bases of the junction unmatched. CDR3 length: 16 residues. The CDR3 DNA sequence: TGTGCCAGCAGGATAGCGGGAGCGGGAAACACCGGGGAGCTGTTTTTT. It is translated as CASRIAGAGNTGELFF.

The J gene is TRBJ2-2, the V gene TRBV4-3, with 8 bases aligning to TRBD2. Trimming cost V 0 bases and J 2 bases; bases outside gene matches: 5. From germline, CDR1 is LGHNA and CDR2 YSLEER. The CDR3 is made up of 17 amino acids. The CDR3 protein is CASSQDHGGVNTGELFF. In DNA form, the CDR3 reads TGCGCCAGCAGCCAAGATCACGGGGGGGTAAACACCGGGGAGCTGTTTTTT.

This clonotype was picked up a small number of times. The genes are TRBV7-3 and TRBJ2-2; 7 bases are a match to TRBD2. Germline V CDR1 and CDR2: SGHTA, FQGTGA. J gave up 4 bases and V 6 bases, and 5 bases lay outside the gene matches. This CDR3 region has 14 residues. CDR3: CASRAGGTTGELFF. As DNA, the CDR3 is TGTGCCAGCAGGGCCGGGGGGACCACCGGGGAGCTGTTTTTT.

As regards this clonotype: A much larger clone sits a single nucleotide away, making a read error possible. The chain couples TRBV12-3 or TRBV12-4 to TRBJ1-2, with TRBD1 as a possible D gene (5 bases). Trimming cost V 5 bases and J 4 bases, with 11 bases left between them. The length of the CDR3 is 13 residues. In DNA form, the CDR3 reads TGTGCCAGCAGTGGGGCAGAAGGCTATGGCTACACCTTC. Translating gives CASSGAEGYGYTF.

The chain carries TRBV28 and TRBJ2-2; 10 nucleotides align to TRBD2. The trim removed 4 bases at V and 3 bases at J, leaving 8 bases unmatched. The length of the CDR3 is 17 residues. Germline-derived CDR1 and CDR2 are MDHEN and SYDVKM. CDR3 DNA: TGTGCCAGCAGTTCGCTCCTAGCGGGAGTAGACACCGGGGAGCTGTTTTTT. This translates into CASSSLLAGVDTGELFF.

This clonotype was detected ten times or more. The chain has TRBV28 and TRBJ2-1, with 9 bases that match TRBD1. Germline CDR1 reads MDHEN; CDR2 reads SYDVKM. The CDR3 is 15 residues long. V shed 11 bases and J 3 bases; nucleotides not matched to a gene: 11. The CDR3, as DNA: TGTGCCGCAACCCGCGGGACAGGGCTCTACAATGAGCAGTTCTTC. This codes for CAATRGTGLYNEQFF.

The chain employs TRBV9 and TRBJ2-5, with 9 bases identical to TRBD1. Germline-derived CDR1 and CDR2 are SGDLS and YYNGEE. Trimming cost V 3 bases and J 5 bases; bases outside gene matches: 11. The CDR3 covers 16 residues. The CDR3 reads CASSAHTGGASETQYF. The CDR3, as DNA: TGTGCCAGCAGCGCCCATACAGGGGGCGCGTCGGAGACCCAGTACTTC. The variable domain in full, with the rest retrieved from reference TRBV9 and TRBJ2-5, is DSGVTQTPKHLITATGQRVTLRCSPRSGDLSVYWYQQSLDQGLQFLIQYYNGEERAKGNILERFSAQQFPDLHSELNLSSLELGDSALYFCASSAHTGGASETQYFGPGTRLLVL.

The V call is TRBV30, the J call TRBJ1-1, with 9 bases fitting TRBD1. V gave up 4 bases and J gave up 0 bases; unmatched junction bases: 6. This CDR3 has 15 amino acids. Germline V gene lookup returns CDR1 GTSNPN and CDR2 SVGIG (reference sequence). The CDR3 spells CAWNPGTGLNTEAFF. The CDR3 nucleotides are TGTGCCTGGAACCCCGGGACAGGGTTGAACACTGAAGCTTTCTTT.

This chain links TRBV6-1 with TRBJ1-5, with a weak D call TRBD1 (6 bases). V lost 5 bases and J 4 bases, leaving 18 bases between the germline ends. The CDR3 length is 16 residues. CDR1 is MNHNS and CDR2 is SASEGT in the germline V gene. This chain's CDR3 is CASSQTTGPANQPQHF. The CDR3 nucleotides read TGTGCCAGCAGTCAAACGACAGGCCCCGCGAATCAGCCCCAGCATTTT.

Here the CDR3 DNA reads TGTGCCAGCAGTGACGCGGGGCCGCGGACTGAAGCTTTCTTT. This translates into CASSDAGPRTEAFF. This chain uses TRBV2 with TRBJ1-1; a weak D match, TRBD1 (5 bases). Trimming removed 3 bases at V and 5 bases at J, with 13 bases between. CDR1 and CDR2 from the germline V gene are SNHLY and FYNNEI. The CDR3 length is 14 residues. The whole variable domain, filled in from reference TRBV2 and TRBJ1-1, reads EPEVTQTPSHQVTQMGQEVILRCVPISNHLYFYWYRQILGQKVEFLVSFYNNEISEKSEIFDDQFSVERPDGSNFTLKIRSTKLEDSAMYFCASSDAGPRTEAFFGQGTRLTVV.

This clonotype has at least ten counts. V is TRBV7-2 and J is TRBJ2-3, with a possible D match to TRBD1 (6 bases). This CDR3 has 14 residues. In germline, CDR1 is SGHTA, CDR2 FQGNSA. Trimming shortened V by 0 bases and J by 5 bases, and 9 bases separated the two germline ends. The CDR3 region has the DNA TGTGCCAGCAGCTTAGCCGCCAGGGGAGATACGCAGTATTTT. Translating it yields CASSLAARGDTQYF.

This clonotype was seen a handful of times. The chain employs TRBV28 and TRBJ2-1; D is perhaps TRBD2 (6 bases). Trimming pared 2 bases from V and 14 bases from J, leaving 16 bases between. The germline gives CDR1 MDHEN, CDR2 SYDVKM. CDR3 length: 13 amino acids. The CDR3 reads CASSLGSGVSKFF. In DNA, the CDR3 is TGTGCCAGCAGTTTAGGATCGGGAGTCAGCAAGTTCTTC.

The CDR3 loop reads CASRYSGGGGETQYF. As DNA, the CDR3 is TGTGCCAGCAGATATAGCGGGGGGGGGGGAGAGACCCAGTACTTC. V gene TRBV7-2 combines with J gene TRBJ2-5, with 11 bases that match TRBD2. Losses at the gene ends were 6 bases for V and 4 bases for J; bases not matched to a gene: 7. Germline-derived CDR1 and CDR2 are SGHTA and FQGNSA. This CDR3 has 15 residues.

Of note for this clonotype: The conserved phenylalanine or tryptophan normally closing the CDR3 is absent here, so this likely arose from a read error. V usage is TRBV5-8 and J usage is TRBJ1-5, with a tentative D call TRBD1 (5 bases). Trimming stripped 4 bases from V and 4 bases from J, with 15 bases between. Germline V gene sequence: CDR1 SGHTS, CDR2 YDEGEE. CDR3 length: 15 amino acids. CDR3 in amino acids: CASSQTRDLNQPQHL. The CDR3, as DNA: TGTGCCAGCAGCCAGACCCGGGACCTAAATCAGCCCCAGCATCTT.

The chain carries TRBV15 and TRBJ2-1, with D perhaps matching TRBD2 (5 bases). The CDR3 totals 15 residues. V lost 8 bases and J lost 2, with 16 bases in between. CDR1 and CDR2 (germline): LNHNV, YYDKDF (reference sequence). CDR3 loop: CATCAIASPYNEQFF. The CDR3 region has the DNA TGTGCCACCTGTGCGATAGCGTCTCCCTACAATGAGCAGTTCTTC.

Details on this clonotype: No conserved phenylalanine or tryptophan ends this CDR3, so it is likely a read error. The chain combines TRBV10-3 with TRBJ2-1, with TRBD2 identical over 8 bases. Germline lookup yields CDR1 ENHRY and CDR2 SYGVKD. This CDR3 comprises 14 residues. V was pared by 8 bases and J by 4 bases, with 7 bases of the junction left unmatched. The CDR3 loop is CAIAGLGEYNEQFL. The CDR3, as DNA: TGTGCCATCGCGGGACTAGGGGAATACAATGAGCAGTTCCTC.

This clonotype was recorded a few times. The CDR3 protein is CASSQSFYEQYF. For the CDR3, the DNA is TGTGCCAGCAGCCAAAGTTTCTACGAGCAGTACTTC. V is TRBV14 and J is TRBJ2-7; no clear D. The CDR3 has 12 amino acids. The V gene's germline CDR1 is SGHDN and CDR2 FVKESK. Trimming left V 2 bases short and J 3 bases short, with 5 bases between.

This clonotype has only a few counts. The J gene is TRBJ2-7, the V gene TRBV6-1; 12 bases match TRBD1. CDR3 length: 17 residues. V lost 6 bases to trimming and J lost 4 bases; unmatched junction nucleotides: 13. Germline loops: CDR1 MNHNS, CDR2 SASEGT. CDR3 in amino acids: CASRKLSGTGGVYEQYF. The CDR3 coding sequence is TGTGCCAGCAGGAAACTCTCCGGGACAGGGGGCGTTTACGAGCAGTACTTC.

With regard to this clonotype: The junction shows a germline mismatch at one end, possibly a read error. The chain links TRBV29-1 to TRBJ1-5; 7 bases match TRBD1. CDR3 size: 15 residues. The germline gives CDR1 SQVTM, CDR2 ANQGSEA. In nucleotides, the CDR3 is TGCAGCACCTCGACAGGGACGAGTAGCAATCAGCCCCAACATTTT. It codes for CSTSTGTSSNQPQHF.

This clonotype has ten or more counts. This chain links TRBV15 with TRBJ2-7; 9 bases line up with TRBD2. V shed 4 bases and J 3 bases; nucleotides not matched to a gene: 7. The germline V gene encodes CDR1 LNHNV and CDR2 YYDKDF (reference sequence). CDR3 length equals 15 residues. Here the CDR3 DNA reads TGTGCCACCAGCAAGCTAGCGGGGCTAAGCTACGAGCAGTACTTC. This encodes CATSKLAGLSYEQYF.

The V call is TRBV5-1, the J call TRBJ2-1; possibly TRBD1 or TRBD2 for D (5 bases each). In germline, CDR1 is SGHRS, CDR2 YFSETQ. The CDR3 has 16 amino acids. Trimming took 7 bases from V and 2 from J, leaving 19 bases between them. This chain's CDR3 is CASGTGLEDTYNEQFF. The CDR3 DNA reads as TGCGCCAGCGGGACCGGACTCGAGGACACCTACAATGAGCAGTTCTTC.